This T cell receptor (beta chain) was identified during a study of T cells in Graves' hyperthyroidism and ophthalmopathy. For ophthalmopathy patients, the Clinical Activity Score was at least 3 and the NOSPECS grade at least 4; duration was under 3 months. Amplification yielded TCR beta CDR3 regions, with RNA transcripts as the source. Primed by the HTBI set, a first-round RT-PCR was run on the TCR CDR3. TCRdb fed the multiplex PCR reads into MiXCR, producing one record per CDR3 protein. The data show 600,000 or so distinct CDR3 sequences, 14% seen once. The germline CDR1 and CDR2 sequences are LGHNT and FRNRAP. Trimming pared 3 bases from V and 3 bases from J, leaving 12 bases between. CDR3 length equals 15 residues. This clonotype was recorded at least ten times.

The TCR originated in a woman between 45 and 60 years old with Graves' ophthalmopathy. The sample was blood. The chain employs TRBV12-5 and TRBJ2-4, with D unresolved. The CDR3: CASGFRPMGKNIQYF. CDR3 bases: TGTGCTAGTGGTTTTCGACCCATGGGCAAAAACATTCAGTACTTC.